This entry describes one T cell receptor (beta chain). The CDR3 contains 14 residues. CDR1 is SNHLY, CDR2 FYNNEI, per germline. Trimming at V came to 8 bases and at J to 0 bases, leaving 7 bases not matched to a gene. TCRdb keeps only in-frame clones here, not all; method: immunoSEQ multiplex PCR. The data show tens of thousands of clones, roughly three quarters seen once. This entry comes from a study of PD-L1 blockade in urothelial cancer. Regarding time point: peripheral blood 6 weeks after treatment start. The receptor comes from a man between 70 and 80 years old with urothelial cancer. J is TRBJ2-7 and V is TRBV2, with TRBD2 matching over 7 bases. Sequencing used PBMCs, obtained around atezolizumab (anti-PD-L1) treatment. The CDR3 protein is CASEAGSPSYEQYF. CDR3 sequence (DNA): TGTGCCAGCGAAGCGGGATCTCCCTCCTACGAGCAGTACTTC.